The sequence of this T cell receptor (beta chain) was determined in a study of T cell repertoires in cytomegalovirus infection. Looking at the study overall: Selected CMV epitopes included recently identified HLA-C-restricted ones as well as well-studied HLA-B-restricted ones. Public signatures in TCR beta pointed to CMV infection and matching HLA type. Study conclusions and caveats: It was HLA-C-restricted CMV-specific TCR beta clonotypes that dominated the response ex vivo. Carriers of CMV and the relevant HLA type were discriminated by public TCR beta frequency.

This clonotype showed up just a few times. No antigen is known for it. V lost 5 bases to trimming and J lost 0 bases, with 15 bases between them. The CDR3 has 16 residues. Germline V CDR1 and CDR2: LGHNA, YSLEER. TCRdb re-called the reads through MiXCR, storing one row per CDR3 protein. The data show about 69,000 distinct CDR3 sequences, about 26% seen once. This TCR was sampled from a human donor in good health (CMV status not recorded). Some clones in this sample may be carry-over from other donors' samples. Specimen: CD8+ T cells from cultured PBMCs, collected from culture after CMV antigen stimulation. The chain joins TRBV4-3 to TRBJ2-3, with D possibly TRBD2 on 6 matching bases. The DNA for the CDR3 is TGCGCCAGCAGCTACCTTGGGGGGTCTAGCACAGATACGCAGTATTTT. Translation gives CASSYLGGSSTDTQYF.